The rows below give T cell receptor beta chains drawn from one sample of a study of T cells in Graves' hyperthyroidism and ophthalmopathy. MiXCR, run by TCRdb on the multiplex PCR reads, gives a single entry per CDR3 protein. The sample holds hundreds of thousands of distinct CDR3 sequences; roughly 13% are singletons and the top ten take around 9.2%. The sequenced sample was blood. These receptors all come from a woman younger than 35 with Graves' hyperthyroidism. Both conserved end residues are part of each CDR3. The D gene is left open where the match is weak. Expanded clones are given a class, and other clones once, few, many or no size at all.

abundance	d_gene	v_gene	j_gene	CDR3aa	CDR3nt
many	.	TRBV28	TRBJ2-7	CASRPPSRASEQYF	TGTGCCAGCCGTCCACCTAGCCGAGCAAGCGAGCAGTACTTC
many	.	TRBV12-3/TRBV12-4	TRBJ2-7	CASSLALVTGEQYF	TGTGCCAGCAGTTTAGCGCTGGTAACGGGGGAGCAGTACTTC
many	.	TRBV7-2	TRBJ2-5	CASSASQTQYF	TGTGCCAGCAGCGCCTCACAGACCCAGTACTTC
many	.	TRBV28	TRBJ2-7	CASTRNYEQYF	TGTGCCAGCACTCGTAACTACGAGCAGTACTTC
.	.	TRBV7-9	TRBJ1-1	CASSSNRRANTEAFF	TGTGCCAGCAGCTCGAATCGACGAGCGAACACTGAAGCTTTCTTT
many	.	TRBV5-1	TRBJ1-2	CASSSQGDGYTF	TGCGCCAGCAGTTCACAGGGAGATGGCTACACCTTC
many	TRBD2	TRBV20-1	TRBJ2-5	CSARGIAGAPETQYF	TGCAGTGCTAGAGGGATAGCGGGAGCGCCGGAGACCCAGTACTTC
many	.	TRBV5-1	TRBJ1-1	CASSSARRATEAFF	TGCGCCAGCAGCTCCGCCCGACGGGCAACTGAAGCTTTCTTT
many	TRBD1	TRBV6-2/TRBV6-3	TRBJ2-1	CASSYSGTGVNEQFF	TGTGCCAGCAGTTACTCTGGGACAGGCGTTAATGAGCAGTTCTTC
many	.	TRBV28	TRBJ2-7	CASRRDRNAYEQYF	TGTGCCAGCAGACGAGACAGGAATGCCTACGAGCAGTACTTC
many	.	TRBV11-3	TRBJ2-3	CASSLGHSTDTQYF	TGTGCCAGCAGCTTAGGACACTCCACAGATACGCAGTATTTT
many	TRBD2	TRBV28	TRBJ2-3	CASRTSGTDTQYF	TGTGCCAGCAGGACTAGCGGCACAGATACGCAGTATTTT
few	TRBD2	TRBV9	TRBJ2-1	CASSTSGGAGNEQFF	TGTGCCAGCAGCACTAGCGGGGGGGCGGGGAATGAGCAGTTCTTC
.	TRBD1	TRBV10-3	TRBJ1-4	CAISAGTGGEKLFF	TGTGCCATCAGTGCCGGGACAGGGGGGGAAAAACTGTTTTTT
many	TRBD1	TRBV11-2	TRBJ2-1	CASSLVVGQGHEQFF	TGTGCCAGCAGCTTAGTGGTGGGACAGGGCCATGAGCAGTTCTTC
many	.	TRBV7-2	TRBJ1-1	CASSLSGLNTEAFF	TGTGCCAGCAGCTTATCAGGGCTGAACACTGAAGCTTTCTTT
many	.	TRBV28	TRBJ1-2	CASSFGTSVGGYTF	TGTGCCAGCAGTTTCGGTACATCTGTTGGTGGCTACACCTTC
many	TRBD1	TRBV3-1	TRBJ2-7	CASSQVDRGQYF	TGTGCCAGCAGCCAAGTGGACAGGGGGCAGTACTTC
few	.	TRBV5-1	TRBJ2-2	CASNIQGGTSYTGELFF	TGCGCCAGCAACATACAGGGTGGTACCTCCTACACCGGGGAGCTGTTTTTT
many	TRBD2	TRBV7-2	TRBJ2-7	CASSPTSAPSYEQYF	TGTGCCAGCAGCCCCACTAGCGCCCCGTCCTACGAGCAGTACTTC
few	.	TRBV4-3	TRBJ2-2	CASSQVSSNTGELFF	TGCGCCAGCAGCCAAGTGTCCTCGAACACCGGGGAGCTGTTTTTT
many	.	TRBV27	TRBJ1-5	CASSPPGGLRDQPQHF	TGTGCCAGCAGTCCGCCGGGGGGGTTGCGGGATCAGCCCCAGCATTTT
.	.	TRBV11-2	TRBJ1-2	CASSFGGASNYGYTF	TGTGCCAGCAGCTTTGGGGGCGCATCTAACTATGGCTACACCTTC
many	.	TRBV20-1	TRBJ1-5	CSARSSEGGGEPQHF	TGCAGTGCTAGGTCTTCTGAGGGGGGGGGGGAGCCCCAGCATTTT
.	.	TRBV6-2/TRBV6-3	TRBJ2-2	CASSTVGELFF	TGTGCCAGCAGCACCGTAGGGGAGCTGTTTTTT
many	.	TRBV30	TRBJ1-1	CAWSGDTEAFF	TGTGCCTGGAGTGGAGACACTGAAGCTTTCTTT
many	.	TRBV7-3	TRBJ2-3	CASSLQVGRADTQYF	TGTGCCAGCAGCTTACAAGTCGGTCGGGCAGATACGCAGTATTTT
many	.	TRBV7-8	TRBJ2-3	CASSLVDTDTQYF	TGTGCCAGCAGCTTAGTGGACACAGATACGCAGTATTTT
.	.	TRBV7-9	TRBJ1-3	CASSGPGQGGLGNTIYF	TGTGCCAGCAGCGGACCGGGACAAGGTGGATTGGGAAACACCATATATTTT
few	.	TRBV28	TRBJ1-2	CASSLLGGAGYGYTF	TGTGCCAGCAGTTTGCTCGGTGGAGCCGGCTATGGCTACACCTTC
many	.	TRBV13	TRBJ2-7	CASTNSAKYEQYF	TGTGCCAGCACCAACTCGGCGAAATACGAGCAGTACTTC
many	.	TRBV6-1	TRBJ1-1	CASSERGRGLNTEAFF	TGTGCCAGCAGTGAAAGGGGCCGTGGGCTGAACACTGAAGCTTTCTTT
many	.	TRBV20-1	TRBJ1-1	CSAPTQLNTEAFF	TGCAGTGCTCCTACCCAATTGAACACTGAAGCTTTCTTT
.	TRBD2	TRBV9	TRBJ2-2	CASSATSKGGELFF	TGTGCCAGCAGCGCGACTAGCAAGGGCGGGGAGCTGTTTTTT
many	.	TRBV7-9	TRBJ2-7	CASSLALLGQSEQYF	TGTGCCAGCAGCTTAGCGCTATTGGGGCAGAGCGAGCAGTACTTC
.	.	TRBV18	TRBJ1-1	CASSPMGGKGEAFF	TGTGCCAGCTCACCGATGGGGGGAAAGGGTGAAGCTTTCTTT
many	.	TRBV20-1	TRBJ1-6	CSARDQMGFSPLHF	TGCAGTGCTAGAGATCAGATGGGGTTTTCACCCCTCCACTTT
.	TRBD2	TRBV27	TRBJ2-7	CASSRASGGAYEQYF	TGTGCCAGCAGTAGGGCTAGCGGGGGGGCCTACGAGCAGTACTTC
few	.	TRBV6-7	TRBJ2-1	CASRAGWSRSYNEQFF	TGTGCCAGCAGGGCCGGTTGGAGTAGGTCCTACAATGAGCAGTTCTTC
many	.	TRBV3-1	TRBJ1-4	CASMERGRSEKLFF	TGTGCCAGCATGGAGCGGGGGCGAAGTGAAAAACTGTTTTTT
many	.	TRBV3-1	TRBJ2-7	CASSQGGHEQYF	TGTGCCAGCAGCCAAGGAGGGCACGAGCAGTACTTC
few	.	TRBV2	TRBJ2-6	CASSGAGVGGANVLTF	TGTGCCAGCAGTGGCGCAGGGGTAGGGGGGGCCAACGTCCTGACTTTC
.	.	TRBV28	TRBJ2-7	CAHGGDRDEQYF	TGTGCCCACGGGGGCGACAGGGACGAGCAGTACTTC
few	.	TRBV20-1	TRBJ1-2	CQAWDPGYTF	TGCCAAGCCTGGGACCCAGGCTACACCTTC
many	.	TRBV18	TRBJ2-7	CASSHTIYEQYF	TGTGCCAGCTCACACACGATTTACGAGCAGTACTTC
few	.	TRBV28	TRBJ2-7	CASSLGVQLGSEQYF	TGTGCCAGCAGTTTGGGGGTACAACTAGGGAGCGAGCAGTACTTC
few	TRBD1	TRBV20-1	TRBJ2-7	CSARDPGQIEGEQYF	TGCAGTGCTAGAGATCCGGGACAGATTGAAGGCGAGCAGTACTTC
.	.	TRBV29-1	TRBJ2-3	CSASLEIGDTQYF	TGCAGCGCCAGTCTGGAAATAGGAGATACGCAGTATTTT
.	.	TRBV7-9	TRBJ2-7	CASSPGRRPYEQYF	TGTGCCAGCAGCCCCGGCCGGCGCCCCTACGAGCAGTACTTC
.	.	TRBV6-1	TRBJ2-7	CASSDQKMVGEQYF	TGTGCCAGCAGTGATCAAAAGATGGTTGGTGAGCAGTACTTC
few	.	TRBV29-1	TRBJ2-1	CSGIKQGDFDEQFF	TGCAGCGGGATAAAACAGGGTGATTTCGATGAGCAGTTCTTC
many	.	TRBV12-3/TRBV12-4	TRBJ1-2	CASSPRTDYGYTF	TGTGCCAGCAGTCCCAGGACCGACTATGGCTACACCTTC
.	TRBD2	TRBV20-1	TRBJ2-5	CSARSPSGTYQETQYF	TGCAGTGCTAGATCCCCTAGCGGGACGTACCAAGAGACCCAGTACTTC
.	.	TRBV15	TRBJ2-2	CATTTRRESVTGELFF	TGTGCCACCACCACTCGGAGGGAGTCGGTCACCGGGGAGCTGTTTTTT
many	.	TRBV11-1	TRBJ2-2	CAEGTRTGELFF	TGTGCTGAGGGGACACGTACCGGGGAGCTGTTTTTT
many	.	TRBV3-1	TRBJ2-1	CASSGSWGARDEQFF	TGTGCCAGCAGCGGGAGCTGGGGGGCCAGGGATGAGCAGTTCTTC
.	.	TRBV20-1	TRBJ1-5	CSAQRVIGLDQPQHF	TGCAGTGCTCAAAGGGTTATAGGGTTGGATCAGCCCCAGCATTTT
many	.	TRBV14	TRBJ1-1	CASSQAAGTRTEAFF	TGTGCCAGCAGCCAAGCGGCCGGCACCCGCACTGAAGCTTTCTTT
.	TRBD1	TRBV4-1	TRBJ2-7	CASSQGTGDHEQYF	TGCGCCAGCAGCCAAGGGACAGGGGACCACGAGCAGTACTTC
many	.	TRBV2	TRBJ2-7	CASRGTYEAYEQYF	TGTGCCAGCAGGGGGACTTATGAGGCCTACGAGCAGTACTTC